The entry below gives a single T cell receptor (beta chain) sequence along with its context. Its antigen is as yet unknown. The sample comes from a study of cytomegalovirus exposure and HLA in healthy donors. Study outcomes and limitations: In a later analysis, TCR beta V- and J-gene trimming showed a link to a missense DCLRE1C variant. Data from an earlier analysis indicated that most TCR beta V segments were productive either about 90% or about 30% of the time.

V lost 5 bases, J lost 2 bases, and 6 bases stayed unmatched. The CDR3 consists of 16 residues. Germline CDR1 is SGHAT and CDR2 is FQDESV (reference sequence). 60 Vbeta and 13 Jbeta primers were used in PCR. Assay used: immunoSEQ multiplex PCR; TCRdb lists only in-frame clones, some missing. Of under 200,000 clones listed, 70% to 80% are singletons. The TCR sequence derives from a male donor in good health and CMV-seropositive. The chain carries TRBV11-1 and TRBJ2-3; 11 bases line up with TRBD2. The sequencing sample was made of PBMCs. DNA of the CDR3: TGTGCCAGCAGCGGCAGACTAGCGGGAATCACAGATACGCAGTATTTT. Its protein product is CASSGRLAGITDTQYF. The full variable domain, completed using reference TRBV11-1 and TRBJ2-3, is EAEVAQSPRYKITEKSQAVAFWCDPISGHATLYWYRQILGQGPELLVQFQDESVVDDSQLPKDRFSAERLKGVDSTLKIQPAELGDSAMYLCASSGRLAGITDTQYFGPGTRLTVL.